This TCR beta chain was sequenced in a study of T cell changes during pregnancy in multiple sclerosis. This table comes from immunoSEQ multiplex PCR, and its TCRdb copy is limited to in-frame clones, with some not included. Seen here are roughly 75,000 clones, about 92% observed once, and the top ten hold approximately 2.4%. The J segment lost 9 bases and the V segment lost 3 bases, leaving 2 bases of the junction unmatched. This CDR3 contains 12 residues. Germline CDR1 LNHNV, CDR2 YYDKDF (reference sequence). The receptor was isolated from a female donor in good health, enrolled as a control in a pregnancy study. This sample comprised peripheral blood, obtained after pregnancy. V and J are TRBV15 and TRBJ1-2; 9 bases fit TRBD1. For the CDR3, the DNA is TGTGCCACCAGCAGGGACAGGGGCAGCTACACCTTC. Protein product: CATSRDRGSYTF.